This TCR beta chain was sequenced in a study of cytomegalovirus exposure and HLA in healthy donors. The PCR ran on 60 Vbeta and 13 Jbeta primers. The data were produced by immunoSEQ multiplex PCR, yet TCRdb's version contains in-frame clones alone and is incomplete. The table lists 100,000 or so clones, approximately 81% of them singletons. Whole-study results and caveats: Later analysis placed DRB1 highest and HLA-C lowest in TCR association rates, which differed by HLA locus.

Remarks on this clone: Its cognate antigen is unknown. This sample also contains other DNA sequences that code for the same CDR3.

The ends were cut back, 2 bases at V and 1 base at J, with 6 bases in the middle. This CDR3 is built from 13 residues. Germline CDR1 SGHNT, CDR2 YYREEE (reference sequence). The sample comprised PBMCs. The rearrangement links TRBV5-4 to TRBJ2-5, with D uncertain. The source of this sequence is a male donor in good health and CMV-seropositive. CDR3 amino acids: CASSLVSQETQYF. CDR3 coding DNA: TGTGCCAGCAGCTTAGTCAGCCAAGAGACCCAGTACTTC.